The present entry profiles one T cell receptor (beta chain) with its context. Its matching antigen is unknown. The CDR3 has 15 residues. Trimming shortened V by 3 bases and J by 3 bases, and 12 bases separated the two germline ends. The germline gives CDR1 WNHNN, CDR2 SYGVQD (reference sequence). Separation from the approximately 670-subject first cohort characterized the roughly 130-subject validation cohort, to which the donors belonged. The source of the sample is a study of cytomegalovirus exposure and HLA in healthy donors. Whole-study context: The approximately 130 validation repertoires and the roughly 680 first-cohort repertoires shared a platform, a later analysis reported.

The repertoire was sequenced with immunoSEQ multiplex PCR; TCRdb's copy has only in-frame clones and lacks some. There are around 60,000 clones in the sample; 94% occur only once, and 4.4% lies in the top ten. Study-wide results and limits: A subsequent analysis found that TCR clusters from the first cohort also tended to co-occur in the 120 or so validation repertoires, with roughly 95% of cluster scores above 0. Confirmation was obtained in vitro that a few CMV-associated chains are specific for CMV antigens.

This chain uses TRBV10-1 with TRBJ2-1; the D gene is possibly TRBD1 (5 bases). The TCR comes from a man aged 18-30 years in good health and CMV-seropositive. The sequenced sample consisted of PBMCs. The CDR3 DNA follows: TGCGCCAGCAGTGATGGGGTCCAGGGCTACAATGAGCAGTTCTTC. Protein product: CASSDGVQGYNEQFF.